This T cell receptor (beta chain) is from a study of type 1 regulatory T cells. The overall study: This in vitro CD4 product, T-allo10, is enriched for Tr1 cells and alloantigen-specific.

V gave up 5 bases and J gave up 4 bases, with 8 bases separating them. The CDR3 runs 12 residues. To note about this clonotype: The antigen remains undetermined.

TCRdb analysed the reads with MiXCR anew, one entry per CDR3 protein. The sample holds 60,000 to 70,000 distinct CDR3 sequences, around 63% seen once. The graft donor-derived T-allo10 cells reportedly recognize host alloantigens, are anergic, and suppress alloantigen-specifically. V gene TRBV12-3 or TRBV12-4 combines with J gene TRBJ2-5; D is uncertain. The receptor comes from a human donor in good health. Sequenced: cultured T cells, either the whole culture or a sorted T cell fraction (not recorded which). Stated subset: Tr1-enriched cell product generated in vitro against host alloantigens. CDR3 coding DNA: TGTGCCAGCAGTCCACCCACAGAGACCCAGTACTTC. Translation: CASSPPTETQYF.